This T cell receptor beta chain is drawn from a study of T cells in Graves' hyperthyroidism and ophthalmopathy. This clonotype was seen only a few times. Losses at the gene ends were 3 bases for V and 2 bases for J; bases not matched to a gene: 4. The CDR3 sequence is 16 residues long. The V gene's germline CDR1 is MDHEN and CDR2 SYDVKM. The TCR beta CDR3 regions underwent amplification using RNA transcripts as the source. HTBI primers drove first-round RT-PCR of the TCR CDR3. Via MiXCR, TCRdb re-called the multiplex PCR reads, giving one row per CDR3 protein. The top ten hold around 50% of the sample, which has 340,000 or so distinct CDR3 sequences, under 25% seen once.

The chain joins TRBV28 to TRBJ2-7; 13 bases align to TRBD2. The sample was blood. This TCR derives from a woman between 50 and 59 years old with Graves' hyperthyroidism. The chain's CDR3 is CASSFTSGGDTYEQYF. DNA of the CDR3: TGTGCCAGCAGTTTCACTAGCGGGGGGGACACCTACGAGCAGTACTTC.